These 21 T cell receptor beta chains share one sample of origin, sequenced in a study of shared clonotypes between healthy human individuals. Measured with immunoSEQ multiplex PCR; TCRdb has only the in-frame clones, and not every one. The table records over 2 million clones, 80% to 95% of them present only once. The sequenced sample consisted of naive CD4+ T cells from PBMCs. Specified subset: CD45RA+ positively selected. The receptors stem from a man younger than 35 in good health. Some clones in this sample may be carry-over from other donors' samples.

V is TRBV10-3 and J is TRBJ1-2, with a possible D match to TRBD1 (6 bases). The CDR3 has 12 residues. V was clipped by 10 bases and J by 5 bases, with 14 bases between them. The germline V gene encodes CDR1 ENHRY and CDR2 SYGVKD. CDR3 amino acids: CATRGTQYGYTF. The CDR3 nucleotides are TGTGCCACTAGGGGGACACAATATGGCTACACCTTC.

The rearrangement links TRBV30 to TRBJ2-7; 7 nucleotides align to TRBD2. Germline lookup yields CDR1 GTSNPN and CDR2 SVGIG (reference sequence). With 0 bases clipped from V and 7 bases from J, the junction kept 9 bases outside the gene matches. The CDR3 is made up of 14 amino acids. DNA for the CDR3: TGTGCCTGGAGTGTAGCGGGATGGGTAGGGGAGCAGTACTTC. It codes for CAWSVAGWVGEQYF.

CDR3 sequence (DNA): TGTGCCAGCAGCGTAGAGGGAGACGGACGCAATGAGCAGTTCTTC. Translation: CASSVEGDGRNEQFF. The rearrangement uses TRBV9 and TRBJ2-1; D may be TRBD2 (5 bases). Trimming pared 0 bases from V and 6 bases from J, leaving 13 bases between. Germline CDR1 SGDLS, CDR2 YYNGEE. The CDR3 runs 15 residues.

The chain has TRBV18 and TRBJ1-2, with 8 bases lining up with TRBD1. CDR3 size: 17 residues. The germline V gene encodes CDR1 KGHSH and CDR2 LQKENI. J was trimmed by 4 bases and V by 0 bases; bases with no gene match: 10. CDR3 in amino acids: CASSPPNDRGAVYGYTF. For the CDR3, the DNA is TGTGCCAGCTCACCACCGAATGACAGGGGTGCCGTCTATGGCTACACCTTC.

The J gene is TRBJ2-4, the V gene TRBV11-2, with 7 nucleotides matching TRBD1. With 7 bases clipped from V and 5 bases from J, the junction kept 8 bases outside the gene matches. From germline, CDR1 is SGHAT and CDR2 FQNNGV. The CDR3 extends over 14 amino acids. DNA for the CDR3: TGTGCCAGCACTTTGGACAGGCGGCAAAACATTCAGTACTTC. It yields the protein CASTLDRRQNIQYF.

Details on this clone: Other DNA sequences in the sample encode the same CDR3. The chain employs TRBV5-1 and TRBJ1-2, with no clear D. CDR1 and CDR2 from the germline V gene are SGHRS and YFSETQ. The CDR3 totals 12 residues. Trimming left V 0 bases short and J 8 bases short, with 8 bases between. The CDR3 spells CASSLEGFGYTF. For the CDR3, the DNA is TGCGCCAGCAGCTTGGAAGGGTTCGGCTACACCTTC.

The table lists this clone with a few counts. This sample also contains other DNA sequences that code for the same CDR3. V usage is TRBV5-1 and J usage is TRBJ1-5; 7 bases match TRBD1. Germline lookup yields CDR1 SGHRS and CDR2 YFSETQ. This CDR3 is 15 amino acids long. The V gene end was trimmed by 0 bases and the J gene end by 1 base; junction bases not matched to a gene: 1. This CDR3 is CASSLEGASNQPQHF. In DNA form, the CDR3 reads TGCGCCAGCAGCTTGGAGGGGGCGAGCAATCAGCCCCAGCATTTT.

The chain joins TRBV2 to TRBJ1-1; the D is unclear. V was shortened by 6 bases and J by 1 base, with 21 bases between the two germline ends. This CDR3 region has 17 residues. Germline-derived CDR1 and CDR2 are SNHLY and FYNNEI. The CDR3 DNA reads TGTGCCAGCAGGCCCCAGGCAGGCCTACCGTCGAACACTGAAGCTTTCTTT. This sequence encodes CASRPQAGLPSNTEAFF.

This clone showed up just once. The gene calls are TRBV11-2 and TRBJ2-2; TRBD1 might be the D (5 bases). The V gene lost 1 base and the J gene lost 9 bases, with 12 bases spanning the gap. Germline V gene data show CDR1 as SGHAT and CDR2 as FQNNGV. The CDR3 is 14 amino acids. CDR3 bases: TGTGCCAGCAGCTTAGGTTTTCAGGGTAGGGAGCTGTTTTTT. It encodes CASSLGFQGRELFF. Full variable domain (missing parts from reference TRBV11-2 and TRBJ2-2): EAGVAQSPRYKIIEKRQSVAFWCNPISGHATLYWYQQILGQGPKLLIQFQNNGVVDDSQLPKDRFSAERLKGVDSTLKIQPAKLEDSAVYLCASSLGFQGRELFFGEGSRLTVL.

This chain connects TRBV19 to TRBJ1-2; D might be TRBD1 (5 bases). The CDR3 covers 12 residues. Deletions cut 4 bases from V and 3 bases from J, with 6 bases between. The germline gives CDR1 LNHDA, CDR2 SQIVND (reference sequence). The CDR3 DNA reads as TGTGCCAGTAGTAAGGGGTACTATGGCTACACCTTC. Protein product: CASSKGYYGYTF.

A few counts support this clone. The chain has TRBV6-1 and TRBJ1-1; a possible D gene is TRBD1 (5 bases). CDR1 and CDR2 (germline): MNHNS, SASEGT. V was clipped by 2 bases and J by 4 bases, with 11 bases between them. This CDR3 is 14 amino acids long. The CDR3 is CASSETGFGTEAFF. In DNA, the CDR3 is TGTGCCAGCAGTGAAACAGGTTTCGGCACTGAAGCTTTCTTT.

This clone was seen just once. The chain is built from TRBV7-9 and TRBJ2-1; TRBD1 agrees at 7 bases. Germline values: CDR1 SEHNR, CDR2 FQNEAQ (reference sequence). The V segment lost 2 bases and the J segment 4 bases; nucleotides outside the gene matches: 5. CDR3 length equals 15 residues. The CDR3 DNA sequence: TGTGCCAGCAGCTTAACAGACAGGGCATACAATGAGCAGTTCTTC. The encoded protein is CASSLTDRAYNEQFF.

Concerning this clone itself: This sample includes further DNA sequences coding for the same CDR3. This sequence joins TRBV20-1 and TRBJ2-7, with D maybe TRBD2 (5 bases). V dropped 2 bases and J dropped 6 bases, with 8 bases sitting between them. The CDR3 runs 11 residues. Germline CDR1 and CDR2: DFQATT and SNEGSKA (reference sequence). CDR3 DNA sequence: TGCAGTGCTAGACTTGCGGGCGAGCAGTACTTC. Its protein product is CSARLAGEQYF.

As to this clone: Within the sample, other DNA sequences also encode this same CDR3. The CDR3 nucleotides are TGTGCCAGCTCACCTCGGCAGACTCAAGAGACCCAGTACTTC. Translated: CASSPRQTQETQYF. V usage is TRBV18 and J usage is TRBJ2-5; no clear D gene. CDR3 length: 14 amino acids. The V and J ends lost 3 bases and 2 bases respectively, with 10 bases between them. Germline CDR1 is KGHSH and CDR2 is LQKENI.

DNA of the CDR3: TGCGCCAGCAGCTCGTTACTAGCGGGACCCTACAATGAGCAGTTCTTC. The encoded protein is CASSSLLAGPYNEQFF. The J gene is TRBJ2-1, the V gene TRBV5-1, with 10 bases fitting TRBD2. The CDR3 is 16 amino acids. The V segment lost 3 bases and the J segment 2 bases; nucleotides outside the gene matches: 5. Germline CDR1 reads SGHRS; CDR2 reads YFSETQ.

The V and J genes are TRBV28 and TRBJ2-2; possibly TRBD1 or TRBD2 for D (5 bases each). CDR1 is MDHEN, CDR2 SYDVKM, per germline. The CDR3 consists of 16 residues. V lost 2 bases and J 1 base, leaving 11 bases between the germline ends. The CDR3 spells CASSLPGRRNTGELFF. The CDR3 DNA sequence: TGTGCCAGCAGTTTACCGGGGCGGAGGAACACCGGGGAGCTGTTTTTT.

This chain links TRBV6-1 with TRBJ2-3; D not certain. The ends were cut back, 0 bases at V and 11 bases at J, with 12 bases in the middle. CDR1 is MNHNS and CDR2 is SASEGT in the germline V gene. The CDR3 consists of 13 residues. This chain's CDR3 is CASSEAGARKQYF. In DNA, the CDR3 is TGTGCCAGCAGTGAAGCGGGCGCCCGAAAGCAGTATTTT.

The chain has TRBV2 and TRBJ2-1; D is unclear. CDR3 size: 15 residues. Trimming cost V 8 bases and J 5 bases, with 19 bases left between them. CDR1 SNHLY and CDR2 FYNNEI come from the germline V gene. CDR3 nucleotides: TGTGCCAGCGGAATGGTGGCAGGCCCGAACAATGAGCAGTTCTTC. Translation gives CASGMVAGPNNEQFF. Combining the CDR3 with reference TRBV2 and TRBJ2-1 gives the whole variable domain EPEVTQTPSHQVTQMGQEVILRCVPISNHLYFYWYRQILGQKVEFLVSFYNNEISEKSEIFDDQFSVERPDGSNFTLKIRSTKLEDSAMYFCASGMVAGPNNEQFFGPGTRLTVL.

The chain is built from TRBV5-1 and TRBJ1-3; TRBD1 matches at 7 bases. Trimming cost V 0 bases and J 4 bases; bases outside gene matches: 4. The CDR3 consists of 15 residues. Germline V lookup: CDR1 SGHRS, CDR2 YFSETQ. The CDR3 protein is CASSLAADRGNTIYF. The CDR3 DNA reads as TGCGCCAGCAGCTTGGCCGCGGACAGGGGAAACACCATATATTTT.

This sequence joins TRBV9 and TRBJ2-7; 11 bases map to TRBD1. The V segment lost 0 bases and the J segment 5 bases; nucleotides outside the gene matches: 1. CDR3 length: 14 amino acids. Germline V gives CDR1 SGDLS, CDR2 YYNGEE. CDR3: CASSVGTGGDEQYF. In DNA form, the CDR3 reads TGTGCCAGCAGCGTAGGGACAGGGGGCGACGAGCAGTACTTC.

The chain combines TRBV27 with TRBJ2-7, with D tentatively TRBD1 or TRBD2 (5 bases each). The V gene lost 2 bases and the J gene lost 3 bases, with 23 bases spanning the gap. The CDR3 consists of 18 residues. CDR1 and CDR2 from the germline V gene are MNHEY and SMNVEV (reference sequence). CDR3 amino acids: CASSLGGRWGRRSYEQYF. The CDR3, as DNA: TGTGCCAGCAGTTTAGGAGGTCGGTGGGGACGGAGAAGCTACGAGCAGTACTTC.